These 25 T cell receptor beta chains originate from one sample sequenced in a study of CD8 T cells in ankylosing spondylitis. MiXCR, run by TCRdb on the 5' RACE reads, gives a single entry per CDR3 protein. The sample carries more than 250,000 distinct CDR3 sequences, about 9.9% recorded once. The sample was blood, either unsorted or a sorted T cell fraction (not recorded which). These receptors originate from a female donor with ankylosing spondylitis or in good health (not recorded which).

V and J are TRBV7-8 and TRBJ2-7, with D possibly being TRBD1 or TRBD2 (5 bases each). The CDR3 totals 14 residues. The germline CDR1 and CDR2 sequences are SGHVS and FQNEAQ. Trimming pared 2 bases from V and 2 bases from J, leaving 10 bases between. Here the CDR3 reads CASSLMRGTYEQYF. The CDR3 DNA is TGTGCCAGCAGCTTAATGAGGGGAACCTACGAGCAGTACTTC.

This clonotype was detected many times. The chain combines TRBV15 with TRBJ1-2; no definite D call. The V end was cut by 1 base, the J end by 2 bases, with 8 bases between. The CDR3 is 14 amino acids. CDR1 is LNHNV and CDR2 is YYDKDF in the germline V gene (reference sequence). The CDR3 sequence is CATSRGDNNYGYTF. As DNA, the CDR3 is TGTGCCACCAGCAGAGGAGACAACAACTATGGCTACACCTTC.

This chain joins TRBV20-1 and TRBJ1-1; D is unclear. V gave up 6 bases and J gave up 5 bases, with 10 bases separating them. There are 11 residues in the CDR3. Per germline, CDR1 DFQATT and CDR2 SNEGSKA (reference sequence). Here the CDR3 DNA reads TGCAGTGCCCCGGTATTGACTGAAGCTTTCTTT. This codes for CSAPVLTEAFF.

This clonotype was counted a few times. The V gene is TRBV10-3, the J gene TRBJ2-5; TRBD1 matches 7 bases. Per the germline V gene, CDR1 is ENHRY and CDR2 is SYGVKD. CDR3 size: 15 residues. V shed 3 bases and J 5 bases; nucleotides not matched to a gene: 9. This chain's CDR3 is CAISDPETGRETQYF. Here the CDR3 DNA reads TGTGCCATCAGTGACCCCGAGACAGGGCGGGAGACCCAGTACTTC.

This clonotype was observed a handful of times. This chain uses TRBV5-1 with TRBJ1-1; D remains unclear. Germline lookup yields CDR1 SGHRS and CDR2 YFSETQ. The CDR3 has 11 amino acids. Deletions cut 9 bases from V and 3 bases from J, with 9 bases between. CDR3 in DNA: TGCGCCACCCTCGACGACACTGAAGCTTTCTTT. Protein product: CATLDDTEAFF.

This clonotype was seen many times. The CDR3 loop reads CASSFTDSYNSPLHF. Written as DNA, the CDR3 is TGTGCCAGCAGCTTTACAGACTCCTATAATTCACCCCTCCACTTT. The chain is built from TRBV7-2 and TRBJ1-6, with D unresolved. The germline V gene has CDR1 SGHTA and CDR2 FQGNSA. Trimming left V 3 bases short and J 0 bases short, with 6 bases between. The CDR3 runs to 15 residues.

The rearrangement uses TRBV30 and TRBJ1-6, with D unresolved. The CDR3 contains 15 residues. Per the germline V gene, CDR1 is GTSNPN and CDR2 is SVGIG (reference sequence). Trimming shortened V by 1 base and J by 9 bases, and 16 bases separated the two germline ends. The CDR3 DNA reads as TGTGCCTGGAGTGGAGTGTCTTCTAAGGGTTCACCCCTCCACTTT. It yields the protein CAWSGVSSKGSPLHF.

The V call is TRBV11-2, the J call TRBJ2-1; TRBD1 matches 12 bases. CDR1 SGHAT and CDR2 FQNNGV come from the germline V gene. V was pared by 3 bases and J by 8 bases, with 14 bases of the junction left unmatched. The CDR3 extends over 18 amino acids. DNA for the CDR3: TGTGCCAGCAGCTTTGTCCTTCTGGGACAGGGGGCTTTACATGAGCAGTTCTTC. It specifies CASSFVLLGQGALHEQFF.

At least ten counts were recorded for this clonotype. The V and J genes are TRBV20-1 and TRBJ2-2; tentatively, D is TRBD2 (7 bases). Germline V gives CDR1 DFQATT, CDR2 SNEGSKA (reference sequence). The CDR3 has 16 residues. Trimming stripped 4 bases from V and 6 bases from J, with 21 bases between. In DNA, the CDR3 is TGCAGTGCTATCACTCGGGGGGCCTTGGGGGCCGGGGAGCTGTTTTTT. As protein: CSAITRGALGAGELFF.

Many counts were recorded for this clonotype. The V and J genes are TRBV5-5 and TRBJ1-6; no clear D gene. Germline V lookup: CDR1 SGHKS, CDR2 YYEKEE (reference sequence). V lost 0 bases and J lost 4, with 8 bases in between. There are 15 residues in the CDR3. The CDR3 bases are TGTGCCAGCAGCTTGGGACCCAGATATAATTCACCCCTCCACTTT. Its protein product is CASSLGPRYNSPLHF. Drawing the rest from reference TRBV5-5 and TRBJ1-6, the complete variable domain is DAGVTQSPTHLIKTRGQQVTLRCSPISGHKSVSWYQQVLGQGPQFIFQYYEKEERGRGNFPDRFSARQFPNYSSELNVNALLLGDSALYLCASSLGPRYNSPLHFGNGTRLTVT.

This clonotype was seen many times. V and J are TRBV29-1 and TRBJ1-1; D gene uncertain. The CDR3 is 12 residues long. Germline CDR1 is SQVTM and CDR2 is ANQGSEA. V was clipped by 7 bases and J by 2 bases, with 11 bases between them. CDR3 DNA sequence: TGCAGCGGGGGTATGGCTAACACTGAAGCTTTCTTT. Its protein is CSGGMANTEAFF.

The genes are TRBV15 and TRBJ2-2, with a possible D match to TRBD1 (6 bases). This CDR3 is 14 amino acids long. Germline CDR1 LNHNV, CDR2 YYDKDF (reference sequence). V gave up 7 bases and J gave up 0 bases, with 9 bases separating them. CDR3 loop: CATTDRPNTGELFF. CDR3 nucleotide sequence: TGTGCCACCACCGACAGGCCGAACACCGGGGAGCTGTTTTTT. Supplemented by reference TRBV15 and TRBJ2-2, the full variable domain reads DAMVIQNPRYQVTQFGKPVTLSCSQTLNHNVMYWYQQKSSQAPKLLFHYYDKDFNNEADTPDNFQSRRPNTSFCFLDIRSPGLGDTAMYLCATTDRPNTGELFFGEGSRLTVL.

J is TRBJ2-1 and V is TRBV14, with D possibly matching TRBD1 (6 bases). Trimming took 1 base from V and 3 from J, leaving 13 bases between them. CDR1 is SGHDN and CDR2 is FVKESK in the germline V gene. The CDR3 extends over 16 amino acids. The CDR3, as DNA: TGTGCCAGCAGCCAAGTGGGGACACGTAACTACAATGAGCAGTTCTTC. Its translation: CASSQVGTRNYNEQFF.

Only a few counts were recorded for this clonotype. The chain joins TRBV9 to TRBJ2-2; D ambiguous. Trimming shortened V by 6 bases and J by 7 bases, and 10 bases separated the two germline ends. There are 12 residues in the CDR3. CDR1 SGDLS and CDR2 YYNGEE come from the germline V gene. The CDR3 sequence is CASKRVDGELFF. The CDR3 coding sequence is TGTGCCAGCAAAAGGGTGGACGGGGAGCTGTTTTTT.

This clonotype was seen repeatedly, ten times or more. The CDR3 DNA reads as TGCGCCAGCAGCCATGAACCCCGGGGGGGGACTGAAGCTTTCTTT. This sequence encodes CASSHEPRGGTEAFF. The rearrangement links TRBV5-1 to TRBJ1-1, with a weak D call TRBD1 (5 bases). V was clipped by 4 bases and J by 5 bases, with 18 bases between them. From germline, CDR1 is SGHRS and CDR2 YFSETQ. This CDR3 has 15 amino acids.

V and J are TRBV9 and TRBJ2-5, with D possibly matching TRBD1 (6 bases). Per the germline V gene, CDR1 is SGDLS and CDR2 is YYNGEE. The CDR3 consists of 15 residues. V was cut by 0 bases and J by 3 bases, with 12 bases left in between. This CDR3 reads CASSVEGRGKETQYF. CDR3 sequence (DNA): TGTGCCAGCAGCGTAGAGGGCAGGGGAAAAGAGACCCAGTACTTC.

At least ten counts were recorded for this clonotype. This rearrangement joins TRBV10-3 to TRBJ1-4; the D is unclear. The germline V gene has CDR1 ENHRY and CDR2 SYGVKD. V lost 3 bases, J lost 3 bases, and 17 bases lay in between. The CDR3 runs to 17 residues. In DNA form, the CDR3 reads TGTGCCATCAGTGAAATGGGGAACGGTAGAGCTAATGAAAAACTGTTTTTT. Its protein is CAISEMGNGRANEKLFF.

This clonotype occurred many times. The chain employs TRBV5-1 and TRBJ1-2; TRBD1 is a possible D gene (6 bases). Trimming pared 0 bases from V and 4 bases from J, leaving 16 bases between. This CDR3 spans 16 amino acids. CDR1 is SGHRS, CDR2 YFSETQ, per germline. As DNA, the CDR3 is TGCGCCAGCAGCTTGGCATTCGGGACACCCACCTATGGCTACACCTTC. This translates into CASSLAFGTPTYGYTF.

There are a few counts of this clonotype. This chain connects TRBV7-9 to TRBJ2-7, with 9 bases aligning to TRBD1. J was trimmed by 5 bases and V by 2 bases; bases with no gene match: 7. From germline, CDR1 is SEHNR and CDR2 FQNEAQ (reference sequence). The length of the CDR3 is 15 residues. The CDR3 loop reads CASSLPLGQGNEQYF. CDR3 coding DNA: TGTGCCAGCAGCTTACCGCTGGGACAGGGTAACGAGCAGTACTTC.

This chain uses TRBV5-5 with TRBJ2-3; TRBD1 aligns across 8 bases. V shed 7 bases, J shed 3 bases, and the junction held 7 bases outside the gene matches. Germline V CDR1 and CDR2: SGHKS, YYEKEE (reference sequence). This CDR3 has 14 amino acids. As DNA, the CDR3 is TGTGCCAGCGGCACAGGGGGAAGGACAGATACGCAGTATTTT. It encodes CASGTGGRTDTQYF.

In its sample, this clonotype was seen many times. The rearrangement uses TRBV5-1 and TRBJ1-2, with TRBD1 as a possible D gene (6 bases). Trimming cost V 3 bases and J 6 bases, with 15 bases left between them. CDR3 length: 14 residues. Germline V gene lookup returns CDR1 SGHRS and CDR2 YFSETQ. The CDR3 region has the DNA TGCGCCAGCAGCTCGACAGGTACTTCCAATGGCTACACCTTC. Translated, it gives CASSSTGTSNGYTF.

At least ten counts were recorded for this clonotype. The genes are TRBV10-3 and TRBJ2-1; D not resolved. The germline V gene has CDR1 ENHRY and CDR2 SYGVKD. V dropped 6 bases and J dropped 10 bases, with 13 bases sitting between them. This CDR3 spans 12 amino acids. The CDR3 reads CAIRGTVGEQFF. CDR3 coding DNA: TGTGCCATCAGAGGCACGGTAGGCGAGCAGTTCTTC.

This clonotype was found many times. The chain links TRBV9 to TRBJ2-7; TRBD2 agrees at 10 bases. The germline CDR1 and CDR2 sequences are SGDLS and YYNGEE. This CDR3 region has 17 residues. V dropped 3 bases and J dropped 4; count of bases not matched to a gene: 13. CDR3 nucleotide sequence: TGTGCCAGCAGCGCCACTTTCCTAGCGGGGGATAATTACGAGCAGTACTTC. It is translated as CASSATFLAGDNYEQYF.

Regarding this clonotype: A single base separates this from a much larger clone, so it may be a read error. The chain joins TRBV6-5 to TRBJ2-2; D is unclear. CDR3 length: 14 amino acids. CDR1 and CDR2 (germline): MNHEY, SVGAGI. CDR3 protein: CVSSYRLLNGELFF. CDR3 nucleotide sequence: TGTGTCAGCAGTTACCGACTGCTTAACGGGGAGCTGTTTTTT.

This clonotype was observed many times. The V and J genes are TRBV20-1 and TRBJ1-5; 7 bases are a match to TRBD1. There are 12 residues in the CDR3. CDR1 is DFQATT, CDR2 SNEGSKA, per germline (reference sequence). Trimming cost V 4 bases and J 6 bases; bases outside gene matches: 3. As DNA, the CDR3 is TGCAGTGCTATGGGACAGACTCAGCCCCAGCATTTT. The encoded protein is CSAMGQTQPQHF.